This TCR beta chain came from a study of T-cell memory formation after mild COVID-19. At the level of the study: Clusters of TCRs were largely donor specific. Study-level findings and limits: Still unconfirmed is whether the second-wave clones peaking on day 37 recognized SARS-CoV-2.

Remarks on this clonotype: Its target is unknown.

5'RACE, which relied on constant-segment primers, yielded TCR alpha and TCR beta cDNA libraries carrying sample barcodes and UMIs. In TCRdb, the 5' RACE reads were re-called with MiXCR into one record per CDR3 protein. The sample contains about 470,000 distinct CDR3 sequences, 18% of which appear only once. The CDR3 consists of 16 residues. Germline CDR1 LNHDA, CDR2 SQIVND (reference sequence). Trimming removed 5 bases from V and 2 bases from J; junction bases left unmatched: 9. The chain employs TRBV19 and TRBJ1-5; TRBD1 aligns across 7 bases. The clonotype comes from an adult woman who had mild COVID-19 (a few samples of this study predate the infection). Cell type and time point are not known. Sequenced: PBMCs or a T cell subset sorted from them (not recorded which). CDR3 in DNA: TGTGCCAGTAGTCCTATAGGAACAGGGGGCAATCAGCCCCAGCATTTT. As protein: CASSPIGTGGNQPQHF.